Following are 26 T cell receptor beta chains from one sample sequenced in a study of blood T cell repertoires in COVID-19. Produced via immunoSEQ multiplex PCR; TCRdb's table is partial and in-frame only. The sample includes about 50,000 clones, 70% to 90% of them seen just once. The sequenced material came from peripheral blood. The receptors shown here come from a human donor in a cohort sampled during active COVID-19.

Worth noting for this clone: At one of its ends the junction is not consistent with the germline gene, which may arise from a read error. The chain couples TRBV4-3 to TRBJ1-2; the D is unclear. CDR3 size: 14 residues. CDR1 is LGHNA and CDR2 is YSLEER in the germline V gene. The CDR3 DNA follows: TGCGCCAGCAGCCAAGATCACGGTTTCTATGACTACACCTTC. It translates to CASSQDHGFYDYTF.

The CDR3 sequence: CASSQARVAGYTF. DNA of the CDR3: TGTGCCAGCAGCCAAGCCAGGGTGGCTGGCTACACCTTC. This chain uses TRBV3-1 (or the pseudogene TRBV3-2) with TRBJ1-2; D perhaps matches TRBD1 (5 bases). The CDR3 loop spans 13 amino acids. The V gene's germline CDR1 is LGHDT and CDR2 YNNKEL (reference sequence). Deletions cut 1 base from V and 7 bases from J, with 10 bases between.

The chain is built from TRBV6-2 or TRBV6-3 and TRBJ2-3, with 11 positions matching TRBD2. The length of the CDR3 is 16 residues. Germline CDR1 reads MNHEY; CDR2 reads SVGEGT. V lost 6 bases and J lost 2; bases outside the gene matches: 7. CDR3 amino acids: CASRPTSGGITDTQYF. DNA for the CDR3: TGTGCCAGCAGACCTACTAGCGGGGGTATCACAGATACGCAGTATTTT.

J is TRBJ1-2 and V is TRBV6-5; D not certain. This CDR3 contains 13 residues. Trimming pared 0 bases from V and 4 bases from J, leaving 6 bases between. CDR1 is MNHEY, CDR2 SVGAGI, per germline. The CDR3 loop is CASSYSAPYGYTF. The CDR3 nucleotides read TGTGCCAGCAGTTACTCGGCACCCTATGGCTACACCTTC.

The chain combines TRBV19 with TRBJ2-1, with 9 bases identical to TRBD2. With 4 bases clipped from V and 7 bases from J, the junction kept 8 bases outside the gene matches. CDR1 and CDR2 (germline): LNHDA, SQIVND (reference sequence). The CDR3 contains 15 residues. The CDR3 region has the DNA TGTGCCAGTAGTACCGAAGCGGGGGGTGGGAATGAGCAGTTCTTC. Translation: CASSTEAGGGNEQFF.

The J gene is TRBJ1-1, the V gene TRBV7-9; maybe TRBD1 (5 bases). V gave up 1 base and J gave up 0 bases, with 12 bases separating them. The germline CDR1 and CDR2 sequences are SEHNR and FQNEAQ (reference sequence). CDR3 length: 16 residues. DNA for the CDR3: TGTGCCAGCAGCTTAGGACAGACTAGATTGAACACTGAAGCTTTCTTT. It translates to CASSLGQTRLNTEAFF.

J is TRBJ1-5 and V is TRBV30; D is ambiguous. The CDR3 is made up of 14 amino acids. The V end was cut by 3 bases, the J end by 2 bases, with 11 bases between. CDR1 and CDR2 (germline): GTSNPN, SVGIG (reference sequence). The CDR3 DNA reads TGTGCCTGGAGCTTCGACGGAGGCAATCAGCCCCAGCATTTT. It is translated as CAWSFDGGNQPQHF.

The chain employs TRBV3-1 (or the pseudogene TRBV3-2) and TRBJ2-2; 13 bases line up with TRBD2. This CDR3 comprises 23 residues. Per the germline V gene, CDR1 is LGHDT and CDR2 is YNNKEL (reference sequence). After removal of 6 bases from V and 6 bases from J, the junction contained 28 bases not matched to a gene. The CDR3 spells CASSPPGYSTLTSGGPQPGELFF. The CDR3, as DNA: TGTGCCAGCAGTCCCCCCGGGTATTCTACCCTGACTAGCGGGGGGCCTCAACCCGGGGAGCTGTTTTTT.

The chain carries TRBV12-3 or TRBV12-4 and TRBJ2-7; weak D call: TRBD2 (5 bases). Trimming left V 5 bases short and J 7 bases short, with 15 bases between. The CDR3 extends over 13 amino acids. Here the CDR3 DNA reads TGTGCCAGCAGTCCCCCCAGTGGGGAGGAGCAGTACTTC. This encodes CASSPPSGEEQYF.

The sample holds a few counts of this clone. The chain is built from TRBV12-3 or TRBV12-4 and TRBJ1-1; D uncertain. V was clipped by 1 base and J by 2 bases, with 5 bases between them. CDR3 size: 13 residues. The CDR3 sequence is CASSLGPNTEAFF. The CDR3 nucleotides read TGTGCCAGCAGTTTAGGGCCTAACACTGAAGCTTTCTTT.

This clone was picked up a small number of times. CDR3 coding DNA: TGTGCCAGCAGCGTGTCAGGGTACAATGAGCAGTTCTTC. This gives the protein CASSVSGYNEQFF. V gene TRBV9 combines with J gene TRBJ2-1; D is possibly TRBD1 (5 bases). V lost 2 bases, J lost 4 bases, and 7 bases lay in between. CDR1 SGDLS and CDR2 YYNGEE come from the germline V gene. The CDR3 runs to 13 residues.

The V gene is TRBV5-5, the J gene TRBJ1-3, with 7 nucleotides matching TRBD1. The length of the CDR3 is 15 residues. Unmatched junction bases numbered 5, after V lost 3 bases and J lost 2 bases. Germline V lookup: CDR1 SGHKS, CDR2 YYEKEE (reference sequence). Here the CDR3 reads CASSWEGTAGNTIYF. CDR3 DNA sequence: TGTGCCAGCAGCTGGGAAGGGACAGCTGGAAACACCATATATTTT.

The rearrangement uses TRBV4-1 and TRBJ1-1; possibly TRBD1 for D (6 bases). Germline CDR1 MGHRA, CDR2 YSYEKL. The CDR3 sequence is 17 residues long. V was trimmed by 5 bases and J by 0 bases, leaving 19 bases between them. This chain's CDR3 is CASSAPHRARMNTEAFF. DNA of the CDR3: TGCGCCAGCAGCGCGCCACACAGGGCGAGAATGAACACTGAAGCTTTCTTT.

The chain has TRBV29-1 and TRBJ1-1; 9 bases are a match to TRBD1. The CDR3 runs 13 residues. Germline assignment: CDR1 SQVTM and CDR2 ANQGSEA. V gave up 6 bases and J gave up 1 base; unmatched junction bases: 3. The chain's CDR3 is CSVLTGGNTEAFF. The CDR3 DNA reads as TGCAGCGTCTTGACAGGGGGGAACACTGAAGCTTTCTTT.

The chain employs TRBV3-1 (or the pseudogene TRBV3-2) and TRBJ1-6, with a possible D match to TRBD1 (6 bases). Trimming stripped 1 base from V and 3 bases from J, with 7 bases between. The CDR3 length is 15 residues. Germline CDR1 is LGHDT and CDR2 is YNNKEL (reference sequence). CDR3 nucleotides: TGTGCCAGCAGCCAAGGACAGGTCTATAATTCACCCCTCCACTTT. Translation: CASSQGQVYNSPLHF.

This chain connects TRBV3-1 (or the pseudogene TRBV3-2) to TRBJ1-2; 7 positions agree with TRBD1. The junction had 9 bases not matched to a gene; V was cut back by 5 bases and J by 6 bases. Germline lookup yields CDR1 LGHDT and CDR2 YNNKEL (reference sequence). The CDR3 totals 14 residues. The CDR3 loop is CASSSPGTVHGYTF. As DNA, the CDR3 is TGTGCCAGCAGCAGCCCCGGGACAGTTCATGGCTACACCTTC.

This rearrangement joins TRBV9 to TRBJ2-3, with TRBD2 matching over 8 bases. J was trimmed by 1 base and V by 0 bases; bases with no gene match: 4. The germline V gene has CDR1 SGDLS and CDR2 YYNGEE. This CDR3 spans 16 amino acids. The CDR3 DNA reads TGTGCCAGCAGCGTAGTGGCGGGGGGAGGCACAGATACGCAGTATTTT. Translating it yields CASSVVAGGGTDTQYF.

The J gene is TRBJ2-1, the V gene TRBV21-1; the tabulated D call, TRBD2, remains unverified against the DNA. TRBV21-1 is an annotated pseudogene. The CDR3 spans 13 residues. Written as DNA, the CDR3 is TGTGCCAGCAGCATAACTCTGCGGCATGAGCAGTTCTTC. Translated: CASSITLRHEQFF.

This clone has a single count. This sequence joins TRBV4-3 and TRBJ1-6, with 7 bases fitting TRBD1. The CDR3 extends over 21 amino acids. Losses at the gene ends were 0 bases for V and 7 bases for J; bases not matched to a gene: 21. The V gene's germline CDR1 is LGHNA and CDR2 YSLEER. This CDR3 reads CASSQERVFLKGASVNSPLHF. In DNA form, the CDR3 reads TGCGCCAGCAGCCAAGAGAGGGTCTTTCTCAAGGGGGCTTCCGTGAATTCACCCCTCCACTTT.

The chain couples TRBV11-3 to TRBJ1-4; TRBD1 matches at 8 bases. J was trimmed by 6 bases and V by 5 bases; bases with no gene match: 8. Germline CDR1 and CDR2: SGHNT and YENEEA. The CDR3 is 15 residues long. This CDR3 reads CASSLGGQVDEKLFF. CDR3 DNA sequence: TGTGCCAGCAGCCTCGGGGGACAGGTTGATGAAAAACTGTTTTTT. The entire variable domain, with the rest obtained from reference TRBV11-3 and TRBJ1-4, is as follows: EAGVVQSPRYKIIEKKQPVAFWCNPISGHNTLYWYLQNLGQGPELLIRYENEEAVDDSQLPKDRFSAERLKGVDSTLKIQPAELGDSAVYLCASSLGGQVDEKLFFGSGTQLSVL.

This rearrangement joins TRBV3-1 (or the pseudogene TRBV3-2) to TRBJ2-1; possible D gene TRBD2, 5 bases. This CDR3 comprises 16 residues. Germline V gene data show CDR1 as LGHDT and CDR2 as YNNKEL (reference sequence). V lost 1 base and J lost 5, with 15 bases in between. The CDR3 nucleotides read TGTGCCAGCAGCCAAGCCAACCCTCCACTAGACAATGAGCAGTTCTTC. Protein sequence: CASSQANPPLDNEQFF.

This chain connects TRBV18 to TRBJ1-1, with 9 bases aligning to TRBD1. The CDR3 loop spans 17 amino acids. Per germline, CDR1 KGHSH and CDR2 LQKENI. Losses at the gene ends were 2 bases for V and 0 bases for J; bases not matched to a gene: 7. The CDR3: CASSPGTGYIMNTEAFF. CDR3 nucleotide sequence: TGTGCCAGCTCACCAGGGACAGGGTATATCATGAACACTGAAGCTTTCTTT.

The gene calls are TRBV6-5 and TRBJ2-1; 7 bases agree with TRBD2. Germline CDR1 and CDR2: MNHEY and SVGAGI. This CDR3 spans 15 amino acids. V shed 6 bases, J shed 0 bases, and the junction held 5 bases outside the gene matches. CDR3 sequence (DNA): TGTGCCAGCAGGAGCGGGACTGTCTCCTACAATGAGCAGTTCTTC. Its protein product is CASRSGTVSYNEQFF.

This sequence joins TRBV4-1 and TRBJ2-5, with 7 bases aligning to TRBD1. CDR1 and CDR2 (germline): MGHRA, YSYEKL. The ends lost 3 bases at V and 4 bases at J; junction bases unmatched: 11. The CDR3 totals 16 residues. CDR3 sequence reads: CASSQASGTVGETQYF. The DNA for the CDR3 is TGCGCCAGCAGCCAGGCCTCCGGGACAGTGGGAGAGACCCAGTACTTC.

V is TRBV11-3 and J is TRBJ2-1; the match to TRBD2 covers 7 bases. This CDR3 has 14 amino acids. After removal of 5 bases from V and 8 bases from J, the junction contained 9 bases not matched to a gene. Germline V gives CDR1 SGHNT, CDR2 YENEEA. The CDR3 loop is CASSLRGGGDEQFF. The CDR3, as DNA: TGTGCCAGCAGCCTAAGGGGCGGGGGTGATGAGCAGTTCTTC.

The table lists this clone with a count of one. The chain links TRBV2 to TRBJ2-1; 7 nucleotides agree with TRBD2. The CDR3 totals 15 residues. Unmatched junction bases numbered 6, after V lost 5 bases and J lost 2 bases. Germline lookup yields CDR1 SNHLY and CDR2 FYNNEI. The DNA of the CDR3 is TGTGCCAGCAGTTTATCGGGGGGAACCTACAATGAGCAGTTCTTC. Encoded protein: CASSLSGGTYNEQFF.